This T cell receptor (beta chain) was retrieved from a study of T cell repertoires in cytomegalovirus infection (dated by TCRdb to about 2019). As for the study more broadly: Because public TCR beta signatures pointed to carriage of CMV infection together with the matching HLA type, the HLA type of each donor mattered for the analysis.

Broader findings and caveats from the paper: The ex vivo response was dominated by HLA-C-restricted CMV-specific TCR beta clonotypes, and the single most frequent clonotype in two of eight donors was supplied by these HLA-C-restricted clonotypes. In both this cohort and an independent cohort of 352 donors, the cumulative frequency of public TCR beta family members distinguished carriers of CMV infection plus the relevant HLA type.

Compared with germline, V lacks 4 bases and J lacks 8 bases; bases without a gene match: 5. There are 14 amino acids in the CDR3, from cysteine to phenylalanine inclusive. The entry retains the CDR3 DNA only, 42 bases that are in frame from base 1. Taken from the germline V gene, the CDR1 and CDR2 loops are SGHRS and YFSETQ. TCRdb lists the instrument as Illumina HiSeq 1500. TCRdb reanalyzed the raw reads on its own, using fastp at Q25 for trimming and MiXCR for clone calling, and kept in-frame beta chains. Every CDR3 protein is listed once, alongside the most common genes and DNA of its rows. This sample gives 65,000 to 90,000 distinct CDR3 sequences in total; roughly 3.5% of them show up just once. The ten top clones hold under 6% of the sample. This clonotype has a count of ten or more. Its antigen is currently not known. Base-call qualities are not available, and no considerably larger clone is one nucleotide away.

The sequence derives from a human donor in good health (CMV status not recorded). Some clones in this sample may be carry-over from other donors' samples. The sequence is built from TRBV5-1 and TRBJ1-6, and 8 junction bases match TRBD1. The sequenced sample consisted of PBMCs. The DNA sequence is TGCGCCAGCAGCCAAGGACAGGGTGATTCACCCCTCCACTTT. Translated, it gives CASSQGQGDSPLHF. Full variable domain (CDR3 extended with the reference TRBV5-1 and TRBJ1-6 proteins): KAGVTQTPRYLIKTRGQQVTLSCSPISGHRSVSWYQQTPGQGLQFLFEYFSETQRNKGNFPGRFSGRQFSNSRSEMNVSTLELGDSALYLCASSQGQGDSPLHFGNGTRLTVT.